These 18 T cell receptor beta chains originate from one sample sequenced in a study of blood T cell repertoires in COVID-19. Data came from immunoSEQ multiplex PCR; TCRdb stores just in-frame clones and leaves some out. The sample has more than 65,000 clones, around 84% seen once. Sequencing was performed on peripheral blood. The receptor set was obtained from a human donor in a cohort sampled during active COVID-19.

This clone was counted a single time. The genes are TRBV27 and TRBJ2-6, with TRBD2 matching over 8 bases. V gave up 5 bases and J gave up 1 base; unmatched junction bases: 1. CDR3 length: 15 amino acids. Germline assignment: CDR1 MNHEY and CDR2 SMNVEV (reference sequence). Here the CDR3 reads CASSREGSGANVLTF. Written as DNA, the CDR3 is TGTGCCAGCAGTCGGGAGGGGTCTGGGGCCAACGTCCTGACTTTC.

The genes are TRBV11-2 and TRBJ2-7; D is undetermined. The CDR3 runs 13 residues. CDR1 is SGHAT and CDR2 is FQNNGV in the germline V gene. Trimming shortened V by 4 bases and J by 4 bases, and 11 bases separated the two germline ends. The CDR3 DNA reads as TGTGCCAGCAGCTCGTTAGTGGTTTACGAGCAGTACTTC. It is translated as CASSSLVVYEQYF.

The chain combines TRBV19 with TRBJ2-1, with 7 bases that match TRBD2. Germline CDR1 is LNHDA and CDR2 is SQIVND (reference sequence). The CDR3 extends over 16 amino acids. With V trimmed by 5 bases and J by 2 bases, 9 bases remained unmatched. CDR3 in amino acids: CASSALGAGPYNEQFF. The CDR3 nucleotides read TGTGCCAGTAGTGCCTTAGGAGCGGGACCCTACAATGAGCAGTTCTTC.

The CDR3 DNA is TGCGCCAGCAGCCCGTGGGGACACTACACAGATACGCAGTATTTT. This codes for CASSPWGHYTDTQYF. The V gene is TRBV5-1, the J gene TRBJ2-3; maybe TRBD1 (6 bases). CDR3 length: 15 amino acids. Germline loops: CDR1 SGHRS, CDR2 YFSETQ. The V end was cut by 4 bases, the J end by 2 bases, with 14 bases between.

The chain joins TRBV28 to TRBJ2-5; 8 bases agree with TRBD2. Germline values: CDR1 MDHEN, CDR2 SYDVKM. Trimming cost V 10 bases and J 2 bases; bases outside gene matches: 9. The CDR3 sequence is 14 residues long. The CDR3 loop reads CATRGGVIQETQYF. The CDR3 nucleotides are TGTGCCACCCGGGGGGGGGTTATACAAGAGACCCAGTACTTC. The whole variable domain, filled in from reference TRBV28 and TRBJ2-5, reads DVKVTQSSRYLVKRTGEKVFLECVQDMDHENMFWYRQDPGLGLRLIYFSYDVKMKEKGDIPEGYSVSREKKERFSLILESASTNQTSMYLCATRGGVIQETQYFGPGTRLLVL.

The chain is built from TRBV6-5 and TRBJ2-1, with TRBD1 matching over 9 bases. CDR3 length: 16 amino acids. Germline CDR1 reads MNHEY; CDR2 reads SVGAGI. Trimming removed 4 bases from V and 7 bases from J; junction bases left unmatched: 11. CDR3 sequence: CASSLAGTGSANEQFF. As DNA, the CDR3 is TGTGCCAGCAGTTTAGCCGGGACAGGGAGCGCAAATGAGCAGTTCTTC.

CDR3 protein: CASSQQGPSRVFF. The CDR3 coding sequence is TGTGCCAGCAGCCAACAGGGGCCATCCAGGGTGTTTTTT. The rearrangement uses TRBV3-1 (or the pseudogene TRBV3-2) and TRBJ1-4; a weak D match, TRBD1 (6 bases). V lost 2 bases and J 15 bases, leaving 16 bases between the germline ends. CDR1 is LGHDT and CDR2 is YNNKEL in the germline V gene (reference sequence). This CDR3 is built from 13 residues.

This chain connects TRBV6-6 to TRBJ2-7; 10 bases fit TRBD2. This CDR3 region has 16 residues. In germline, CDR1 is MNHNY, CDR2 SVGAGI (reference sequence). J lost 4 bases, V lost 6 bases, and 12 bases had no gene match. CDR3 sequence (DNA): TGTGCCAGCAGCTCCTTAGCGGGAGGTCCTCCTTACGAGCAGTACTTC. This translates into CASSSLAGGPPYEQYF.

The rearrangement joins TRBV3-1 (or the pseudogene TRBV3-2) to TRBJ1-2; maybe TRBD1 (6 bases). Germline CDR1 reads LGHDT; CDR2 reads YNNKEL (reference sequence). This CDR3 spans 15 amino acids. Trimming pared 1 base from V and 6 bases from J, leaving 15 bases between. The CDR3 reads CASSQGSSGEHGYTF. DNA of the CDR3: TGTGCCAGCAGCCAAGGTTCGTCAGGGGAACATGGCTACACCTTC.

The rearrangement joins TRBV18 to TRBJ2-7, with 7 positions matching TRBD1. The CDR3 extends over 15 amino acids. Germline V lookup: CDR1 KGHSH, CDR2 LQKENI. The V gene end was trimmed by 5 bases and the J gene end by 0 bases; junction bases not matched to a gene: 7. In DNA, the CDR3 is TGTGCCAGCTCAGCGAGACAGGGCTCCTCCTACGAGCAGTACTTC. Residues: CASSARQGSSYEQYF.

The gene calls are TRBV27 and TRBJ2-3, with 7 bases identical to TRBD1. This CDR3 is built from 14 residues. Germline V gene sequence: CDR1 MNHEY, CDR2 SMNVEV (reference sequence). J was trimmed by 1 base and V by 5 bases; bases with no gene match: 3. CDR3: CASSNRGRTDTQYF. The CDR3 nucleotides are TGTGCCAGCAGTAACAGGGGTCGCACAGATACGCAGTATTTT.

This clone appeared a single time. The chain is built from TRBV19 and TRBJ2-5, with TRBD1 matching over 9 bases. Germline CDR1 LNHDA, CDR2 SQIVND (reference sequence). V trimming: 7 bases; J trimming: 5 bases; junction bases outside the gene matches: 8. The CDR3 runs 14 residues. This CDR3 reads CASKTQGAGETQYF. Here the CDR3 DNA reads TGTGCCAGTAAGACACAGGGGGCGGGGGAGACCCAGTACTTC.

The J gene is TRBJ2-7, the V gene TRBV9, with D possibly matching TRBD2 (5 bases). This CDR3 region has 12 residues. The ends were cut back, 4 bases at V and 6 bases at J, with 11 bases in the middle. The germline CDR1 and CDR2 sequences are SGDLS and YYNGEE. The CDR3 nucleotides are TGTGCCAGCAGCTTGGACCGGGGCGAGCAGTACTTC. It codes for CASSLDRGEQYF.

As DNA, the CDR3 is TGTGCCAGCAGCTTAAATGGGGCCACAGATACGCAGTATTTT. Translated: CASSLNGATDTQYF. The V call is TRBV7-3, the J call TRBJ2-3; tentative D call: TRBD1 (5 bases). The germline V gene has CDR1 SGHTA and CDR2 FQGTGA. The CDR3 is 14 residues long. Trimming stripped 1 base from V and 2 bases from J, with 7 bases between. Variable domain in full (rest from reference TRBV7-3 and TRBJ2-3): GAGVSQTPSNKVTEKGKYVELRCDPISGHTALYWYRQSLGQGPEFLIYFQGTGAADDSGLPNDRFFAVRPEGSVSTLKIQRTERGDSAVYLCASSLNGATDTQYFGPGTRLTVL.

This clone came up once. V gene TRBV5-1 combines with J gene TRBJ1-2; D is perhaps TRBD1 (6 bases). The CDR3 is 14 residues long. Looked up from germline, CDR1 is SGHRS and CDR2 is YFSETQ. The V gene lost 2 bases and the J gene lost 4 bases, with 12 bases spanning the gap. The CDR3 sequence: CASSFTGKSYGYTF. The CDR3 DNA sequence: TGCGCCAGCAGCTTTACAGGGAAGAGCTATGGCTACACCTTC.

The chain combines TRBV24-1 with TRBJ2-3; TRBD2 matches 7 bases. From germline, CDR1 is KGHDR and CDR2 SFDVKD. CDR3 length: 16 amino acids. V shed 7 bases, J shed 1 base, and the junction held 10 bases outside the gene matches. CDR3 amino acids: CATSWDYENCTDTQYF. CDR3 nucleotide sequence: TGTGCCACCAGCTGGGACTACGAGAACTGCACAGATACGCAGTATTTT.

The chain recombines TRBV7-2 with TRBJ2-7; D may be TRBD1 (6 bases). This CDR3 contains 15 residues. Per germline, CDR1 SGHTA and CDR2 FQGNSA. V dropped 5 bases and J dropped 3 bases, with 17 bases sitting between them. CDR3 loop: CASSPKGNRDYEQYF. CDR3 nucleotide sequence: TGTGCCAGCAGCCCAAAGGGGAACAGGGACTACGAGCAGTACTTC.

This clone was seen a single time. The V call is TRBV5-1, the J call TRBJ2-1; D might be TRBD2 (6 bases). V was cut by 5 bases and J by 2 bases, with 14 bases left in between. Germline V lookup: CDR1 SGHRS, CDR2 YFSETQ. The CDR3 has 15 amino acids. The CDR3 nucleotides read TGCGCCAGCAGTTCGCAAGCGGGTACCTACAATGAGCAGTTCTTC. Translating it yields CASSSQAGTYNEQFF.